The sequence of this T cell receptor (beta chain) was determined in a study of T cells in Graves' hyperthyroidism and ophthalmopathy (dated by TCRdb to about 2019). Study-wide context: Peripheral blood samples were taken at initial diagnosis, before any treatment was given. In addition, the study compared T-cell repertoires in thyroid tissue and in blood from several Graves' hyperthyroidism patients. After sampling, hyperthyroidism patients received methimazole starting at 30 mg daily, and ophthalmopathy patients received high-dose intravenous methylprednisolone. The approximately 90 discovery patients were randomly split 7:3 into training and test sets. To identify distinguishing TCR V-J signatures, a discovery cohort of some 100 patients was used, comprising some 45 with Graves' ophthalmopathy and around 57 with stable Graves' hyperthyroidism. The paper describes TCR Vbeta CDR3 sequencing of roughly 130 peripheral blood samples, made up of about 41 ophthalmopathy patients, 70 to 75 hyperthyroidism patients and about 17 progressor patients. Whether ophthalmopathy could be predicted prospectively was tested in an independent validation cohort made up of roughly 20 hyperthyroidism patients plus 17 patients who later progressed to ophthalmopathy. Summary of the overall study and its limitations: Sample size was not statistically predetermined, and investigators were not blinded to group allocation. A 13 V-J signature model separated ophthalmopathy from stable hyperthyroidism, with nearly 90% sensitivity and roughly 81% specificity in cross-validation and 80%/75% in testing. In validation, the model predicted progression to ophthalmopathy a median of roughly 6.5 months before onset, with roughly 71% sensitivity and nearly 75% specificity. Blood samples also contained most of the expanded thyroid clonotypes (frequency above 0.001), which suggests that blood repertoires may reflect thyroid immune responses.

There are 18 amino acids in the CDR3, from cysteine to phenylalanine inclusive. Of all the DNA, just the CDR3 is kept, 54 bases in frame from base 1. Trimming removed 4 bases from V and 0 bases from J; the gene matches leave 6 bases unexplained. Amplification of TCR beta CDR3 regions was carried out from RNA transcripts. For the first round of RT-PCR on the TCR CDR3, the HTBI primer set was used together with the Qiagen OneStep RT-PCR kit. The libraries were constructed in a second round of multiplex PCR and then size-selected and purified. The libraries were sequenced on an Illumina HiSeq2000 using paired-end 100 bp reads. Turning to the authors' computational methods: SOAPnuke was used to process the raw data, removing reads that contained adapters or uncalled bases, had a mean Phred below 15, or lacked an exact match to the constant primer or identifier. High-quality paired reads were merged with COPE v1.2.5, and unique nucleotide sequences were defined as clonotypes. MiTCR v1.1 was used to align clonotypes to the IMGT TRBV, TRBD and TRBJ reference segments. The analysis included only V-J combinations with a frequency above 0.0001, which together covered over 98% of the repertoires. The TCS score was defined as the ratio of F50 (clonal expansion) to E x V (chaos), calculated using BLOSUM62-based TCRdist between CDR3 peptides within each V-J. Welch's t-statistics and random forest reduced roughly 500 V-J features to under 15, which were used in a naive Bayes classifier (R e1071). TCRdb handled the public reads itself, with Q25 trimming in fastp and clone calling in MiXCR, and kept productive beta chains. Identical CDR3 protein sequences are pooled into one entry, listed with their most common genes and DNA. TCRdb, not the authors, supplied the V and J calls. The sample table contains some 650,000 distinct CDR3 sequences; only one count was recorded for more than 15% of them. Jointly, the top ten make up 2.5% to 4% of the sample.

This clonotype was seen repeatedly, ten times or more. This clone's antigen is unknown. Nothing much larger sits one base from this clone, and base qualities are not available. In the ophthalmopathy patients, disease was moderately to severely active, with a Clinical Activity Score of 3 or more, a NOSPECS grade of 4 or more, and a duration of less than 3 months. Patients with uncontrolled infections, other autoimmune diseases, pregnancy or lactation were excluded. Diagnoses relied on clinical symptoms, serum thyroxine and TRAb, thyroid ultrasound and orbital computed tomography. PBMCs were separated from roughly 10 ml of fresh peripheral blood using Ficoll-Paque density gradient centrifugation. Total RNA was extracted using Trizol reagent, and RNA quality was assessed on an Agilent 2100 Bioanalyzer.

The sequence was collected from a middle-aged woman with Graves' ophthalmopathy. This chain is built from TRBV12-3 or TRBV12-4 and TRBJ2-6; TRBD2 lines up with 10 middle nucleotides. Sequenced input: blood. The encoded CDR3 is CASSSRLAGNSGANVLTF. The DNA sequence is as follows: TGTGCCAGCAGTTCAAGACTAGCGGGCAACTCTGGGGCCAACGTCCTGACTTTC.